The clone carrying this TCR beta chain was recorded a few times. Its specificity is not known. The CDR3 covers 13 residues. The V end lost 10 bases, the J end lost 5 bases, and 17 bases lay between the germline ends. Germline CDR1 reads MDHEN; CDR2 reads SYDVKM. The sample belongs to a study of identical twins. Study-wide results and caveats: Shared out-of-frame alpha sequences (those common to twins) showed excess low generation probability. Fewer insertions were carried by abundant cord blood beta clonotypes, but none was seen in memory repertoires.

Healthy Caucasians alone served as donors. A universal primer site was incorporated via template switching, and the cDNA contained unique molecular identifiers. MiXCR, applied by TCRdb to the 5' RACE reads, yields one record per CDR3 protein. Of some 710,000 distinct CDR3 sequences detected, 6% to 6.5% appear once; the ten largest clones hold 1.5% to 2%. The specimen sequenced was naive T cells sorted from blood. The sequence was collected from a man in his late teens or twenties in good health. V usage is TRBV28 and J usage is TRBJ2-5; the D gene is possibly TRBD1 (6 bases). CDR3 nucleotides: TGTGCCATCCAGAGGGGGTGGCGGGAGACCCAGTACTTC. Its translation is CAIQRGWRETQYF.